This is a list of T cell receptor beta chains from one sample in a study of T cells in Graves' hyperthyroidism and ophthalmopathy. TCRdb fed the multiplex PCR reads into MiXCR, producing one record per CDR3 protein. The sample holds about 520,000 distinct CDR3 sequences, 20% seen once. Material: blood. These TCRs come from a man aged 18 to 30 with Graves' hyperthyroidism. CDR3s include the opening cysteine and the closing phenylalanine or tryptophan. The D gene is left open where the match is weak. The listing skips clone size in some rows; elsewhere it reads once, few, many or a size class.

clone_size: few
d_call: TRBD1
v_call: TRBV20-1
j_call: TRBJ2-7
cdr3_nt: TGCAGTGGGGGACAGGACCTCTACGAGCAGTACTTC
cdr3_aa: CSGGQDLYEQYF

clone_size: .
d_call: .
v_call: TRBV12-3/TRBV12-4
j_call: TRBJ2-5
cdr3_nt: TGTGCCAGCAGTTTCGGGGTCCAGAGGGCCCAGTACTTC
cdr3_aa: CASSFGVQRAQYF

clone_size: many
d_call: TRBD1
v_call: TRBV6-1
j_call: TRBJ2-5
cdr3_nt: TGTGCCAGCAGTCAACGGGACAGGACGGGGACCCAGTACTTC
cdr3_aa: CASSQRDRTGTQYF

clone_size: many
d_call: .
v_call: TRBV30
j_call: TRBJ1-5
cdr3_nt: TGTGCCTGGAGTGGGGGGTTGGATCAGCCCCAGCATTTT
cdr3_aa: CAWSGGLDQPQHF

clone_size: .
d_call: .
v_call: TRBV6-2/TRBV6-3
j_call: TRBJ2-7
cdr3_nt: TGTGCCAGCAGTTACGTGACAGGACCCGACTACGAGCAGTACTTC
cdr3_aa: CASSYVTGPDYEQYF

clone_size: few
d_call: TRBD1
v_call: TRBV27
j_call: TRBJ1-2
cdr3_nt: TGTGCCAGCAGGGACAGGGGCTCTAACTATGGCTACACCTTC
cdr3_aa: CASRDRGSNYGYTF

clone_size: many
d_call: TRBD1
v_call: TRBV6-5
j_call: TRBJ2-7
cdr3_nt: TGTGCCAGCAGTTACTCGACCGGGACAGGGTTCCACGAGCAGTACTTC
cdr3_aa: CASSYSTGTGFHEQYF

clone_size: few
d_call: .
v_call: TRBV12-3/TRBV12-4
j_call: TRBJ1-1
cdr3_nt: TGTGCCAGCAGTCCCCAACTTATCACTGAAGCTTTCTTT
cdr3_aa: CASSPQLITEAFF

clone_size: many
d_call: .
v_call: TRBV12-3/TRBV12-4
j_call: TRBJ1-5
cdr3_nt: TGTGCCAGCAGCTATAAGGGTCTTGTTAGCAATCAGCCCCAGCATTTT
cdr3_aa: CASSYKGLVSNQPQHF

clone_size: .
d_call: TRBD2
v_call: TRBV6-2/TRBV6-3
j_call: TRBJ2-7
cdr3_nt: TGTGCCAGCAGTTACGCCCCCCCTAGCGGGGGGCCCTACGAGCAGTACTTC
cdr3_aa: CASSYAPPSGGPYEQYF